Shown below are 17 T cell receptor beta chains from a single sample sequenced in a study of response to subunit inactivated influenza vaccine. TCRdb passed the RT-PCR reads through MiXCR, listing each CDR3 protein once. Among 550,000 to 600,000 distinct CDR3 sequences listed, 10% to 15% were seen once. The material sequenced was PBMCs from blood, taken on the day of vaccination. All receptors derive from a man aged 50 or older who received an inactivated influenza vaccine.

In this sample, this clonotype turned up once. CDR3 DNA sequence: TGTGCCAGCTCAATATACAGGAGCTCTGGGGCCAACGTCCTGACTTTC. This gives the protein CASSIYRSSGANVLTF. The chain couples TRBV18 to TRBJ2-6, with D possibly being TRBD1 (5 bases). The CDR3 spans 16 residues. The germline gives CDR1 KGHSH, CDR2 LQKENI. Trimming shortened V by 5 bases and J by 0 bases, and 11 bases separated the two germline ends.

At least ten counts were recorded for this clonotype. The chain carries TRBV3-1 and TRBJ1-1, with D unresolved. CDR3 length: 13 amino acids. Germline CDR1 reads LGHDT; CDR2 reads YNNKEL (reference sequence). Deletions cut 6 bases from V and 4 bases from J, with 12 bases between. DNA for the CDR3: TGTGCCAGCAGTCAAAAGGGTATCACTGAAGCTTTCTTT. Its translation: CASSQKGITEAFF.

This CDR3 is CASSPTPGTGFNEQFF. As DNA, the CDR3 is TGTGCCAGCAGCCCCACCCCCGGGACAGGGTTCAATGAGCAGTTCTTC. The chain joins TRBV9 to TRBJ2-1, with TRBD1 identical over 9 bases. V lost 4 bases, J lost 6 bases, and 11 bases stayed unmatched. The CDR3 length is 16 residues. The germline V gene has CDR1 SGDLS and CDR2 YYNGEE.

The chain links TRBV20-1 to TRBJ2-7; D might be TRBD1 (6 bases). Germline loops: CDR1 DFQATT, CDR2 SNEGSKA (reference sequence). Trimming removed 6 bases from V and 0 bases from J, with 18 bases in between. The CDR3 loop spans 15 amino acids. CDR3 sequence (DNA): TGCAGTGCAAAAACAGGGATTACTAGCTCCTACGAGCAGTACTTC. Its protein product is CSAKTGITSSYEQYF.

Remarks on this clonotype: Germline is not matched at one junction end, which may reflect a read error. The CDR3 region is CASSHSTGGSYNEHFF. CDR3 coding DNA: TGTGCCAGCAGCCACAGTACAGGGGGCTCCTACAATGAGCACTTCTTC. The rearrangement links TRBV4-2 to TRBJ2-1, with 9 bases that match TRBD1. The CDR3 covers 16 residues. Germline CDR1 reads LGHNA; CDR2 reads YNFKEQ.

The chain combines TRBV5-5 with TRBJ2-1, with D perhaps TRBD1 or TRBD2 (5 bases each). CDR3 length: 14 residues. The germline V and J ends were trimmed by 4 bases and 10 bases, with 18 bases remaining between them. Germline loops: CDR1 SGHKS, CDR2 YYEKEE (reference sequence). The CDR3 region has the DNA TGTGCCAGCAGCCGAGAGGGGACCAGCCGGGAGCAGTTCTTC. Its protein is CASSREGTSREQFF. Combining the CDR3 with reference TRBV5-5 and TRBJ2-1 gives the whole variable domain DAGVTQSPTHLIKTRGQQVTLRCSPISGHKSVSWYQQVLGQGPQFIFQYYEKEERGRGNFPDRFSARQFPNYSSELNVNALLLGDSALYLCASSREGTSREQFFGPGTRLTVL.

Ten or more counts support this clonotype. DNA of the CDR3: TGCAGTGCTGCCCCTAGCGGGAGGAGCGGGGATACGCAGTATTTT. Protein product: CSAAPSGRSGDTQYF. The chain couples TRBV20-1 to TRBJ2-3; 11 bases are a match to TRBD2. V dropped 5 bases and J dropped 6; count of bases not matched to a gene: 10. There are 15 residues in the CDR3. Looked up from germline, CDR1 is DFQATT and CDR2 is SNEGSKA (reference sequence).

A word on this clonotype: One junction end disagrees with the germline gene, perhaps due to a read error. The V call is TRBV7-9, the J call TRBJ1-3, with unresolved D. Germline V gene lookup returns CDR1 SEHNR and CDR2 FQNEAQ (reference sequence). CDR3 length equals 13 residues. For the CDR3, the DNA is TGTGCCAGCAGCTTAGCTGGCGTCGGGGAGATAGACTTT. This translates into CASSLAGVGEIDF.

The chain links TRBV7-2 to TRBJ1-1, with 10 bases that match TRBD1. Germline V gene sequence: CDR1 SGHTA, CDR2 FQGNSA. This CDR3 is 16 amino acids long. The J segment lost 4 bases and the V segment lost 0 bases, leaving 5 bases of the junction unmatched. CDR3 nucleotide sequence: TGTGCCAGCAGCTTAGCGACAGGGGGCGTTGGCACTGAAGCTTTCTTT. This translates into CASSLATGGVGTEAFF.

In its sample, this clonotype was seen a few times. The CDR3 is CASSQGDRGEQYF. CDR3 DNA: TGTGCCAGCAGCCAGGGTGACAGGGGCGAGCAGTACTTC. V usage is TRBV3-1 and J usage is TRBJ2-7, with 8 bases fitting TRBD1. The CDR3 is 13 residues long. Germline trimming cut 3 bases from V and 6 bases from J; bases unmatched to any gene: 4. Germline CDR1 LGHDT, CDR2 YNNKEL (reference sequence).

In this sample, this clonotype turned up many times. The chain carries TRBV7-2 and TRBJ2-7; perhaps TRBD2 as D (6 bases). V gave up 6 bases and J gave up 4 bases, with 13 bases separating them. Germline CDR1 and CDR2: SGHTA and FQGNSA. CDR3 length: 13 amino acids. The CDR3 spells CASSLPGVYEQYF. CDR3 sequence (DNA): TGTGCCAGCAGTTTGCCGGGGGTTTACGAGCAGTACTTC.

The chain couples TRBV20-1 to TRBJ2-7, with D possibly matching TRBD2 (6 bases). Germline assignment: CDR1 DFQATT and CDR2 SNEGSKA (reference sequence). The germline V and J ends were trimmed by 2 bases and 3 bases, with 11 bases remaining between them. The CDR3 contains 13 residues. The CDR3 DNA sequence: TGCAGTGCTAGAAGAGCGGGCTACTACGAGCAGTACTTC. Protein sequence: CSARRAGYYEQYF.

The V call is TRBV4-2, the J call TRBJ2-4; maybe TRBD1 (6 bases). CDR1 is LGHNA, CDR2 YNFKEQ, per germline. The CDR3 loop spans 15 amino acids. With 0 bases removed from V and 7 bases from J, the gap between germline ends came to 13 bases. For the CDR3, the DNA is TGTGCCAGCAGCCAAGATGGGACCCAGGGGAACATTCAGTACTTC. It is translated as CASSQDGTQGNIQYF.

This clonotype was observed many times. One junction end does not reproduce the germline sequence, and a read error may be involved. V is TRBV2 and J is TRBJ2-1, with D perhaps matching TRBD2 (6 bases). Germline values: CDR1 SNHLY, CDR2 FYNNEI. This CDR3 comprises 13 residues. CDR3 nucleotide sequence: TGTGCCAGCAGCGACCCGGGACTGTTTTTAGGGCTCTTC. Translation gives CASSDPGLFLGLF. Drawing the rest from reference TRBV2 and TRBJ2-1, the complete variable domain is EPEVTQTPSHQVTQMGQEVILRCVPISNHLYFYWYRQILGQKVEFLVSFYNNEISEKSEIFDDQFSVERPDGSNFTLKIRSTKLEDSAMYFCASSDPGLFLGLFGPGTRLTVL.

This clonotype was counted a few times. The CDR3 sequence is CASSTGRGGTEAFF. CDR3 nucleotide sequence: TGCGCCAGCAGCACAGGCAGGGGGGGCACTGAAGCTTTCTTT. This chain connects TRBV5-1 to TRBJ1-1; 7 bases agree with TRBD1. With 4 bases clipped from V and 4 bases from J, the junction kept 7 bases outside the gene matches. The germline CDR1 and CDR2 sequences are SGHRS and YFSETQ. The CDR3 totals 14 residues.

This clonotype came up a few times. The V call is TRBV28, the J call TRBJ1-4, with 8 bases lining up with TRBD1. This CDR3 contains 15 residues. After removal of 6 bases from V and 3 bases from J, the junction contained 6 bases not matched to a gene. Per the germline V gene, CDR1 is MDHEN and CDR2 is SYDVKM. The CDR3: CASRRPGQANEKLFF. CDR3 coding DNA: TGTGCCAGCAGGCGTCCGGGACAGGCTAATGAAAAACTGTTTTTT.

In its sample, this clonotype was seen many times. The CDR3 region has the DNA TGTGCCAGCAGAGGCCGGGGGGGGGCCTACAATGAGCAGTTCTTC. Encoded protein: CASRGRGGAYNEQFF. The rearrangement joins TRBV12-3 or TRBV12-4 to TRBJ2-1, with 8 positions matching TRBD2. Trimming removed 6 bases from V and 2 bases from J; junction bases left unmatched: 6. This CDR3 comprises 15 residues.